A single sample gave rise to the 10 T cell receptor beta chains below, sequenced in a study of CD8+ T cells in alopecia areata. Reverse transcribed after extraction, RNA yielded cDNA as the sequencing template. Generated by immunoSEQ multiplex PCR, the TCRdb table keeps only in-frame clones and is missing some. The sample lists 150,000 to 200,000 clones, 50% to 60% occurring once. The sequencing used CD4+ T cells sorted from blood, collected at week 0. The receptor source for this set is a human donor with alopecia areata.

This clone was found a few times. The chain is built from TRBV27 and TRBJ2-5; 8 positions match TRBD1. With V trimmed by 5 bases and J by 7 bases, 6 bases remained unmatched. This CDR3 comprises 13 residues. CDR1 and CDR2 (germline): MNHEY, SMNVEV (reference sequence). The CDR3 DNA reads TGTGCCAGCAGTGAGACAGGGGCCCTGACCCAGTACTTC. This gives the protein CASSETGALTQYF.

In DNA form, the CDR3 reads TGCACCAGCAGCCAAGTCCCGCCAGGGACTAATGAAAAACTGTTTTTT. Translated, it gives CTSSQVPPGTNEKLFF. The gene calls are TRBV1 and TRBJ1-4; TRBD1 is taken as the D call from the table, unchecked against the DNA. TRBV1 is reported as a pseudogene. The CDR3 consists of 16 residues.

This clone has more than one count but fewer than ten. The rearrangement joins TRBV29-1 to TRBJ2-1, with D unclear. Trimming cost V 6 bases and J 7 bases, with 19 bases left between them. Germline-derived CDR1 and CDR2 are SQVTM and ANQGSEA. CDR3 size: 14 residues. CDR3 sequence reads: CSVDLPPLRNEQFF. The CDR3 nucleotides are TGCAGCGTAGACTTACCACCACTCAGGAATGAGCAGTTCTTC.

The chain is built from TRBV6-1 and TRBJ2-3; 9 nucleotides line up with TRBD2. V shed 2 bases, J shed 6 bases, and the junction held 6 bases outside the gene matches. Germline values: CDR1 MNHNS, CDR2 SASEGT. The CDR3 covers 15 residues. The CDR3 reads CASSETRGGPDTQYF. In nucleotides, the CDR3 is TGTGCCAGCAGTGAAACGCGGGGGGGGCCGGATACGCAGTATTTT.

There are a few counts of this clone. This chain joins TRBV18 and TRBJ2-7; TRBD1 aligns across 8 bases. J lost 0 bases, V lost 5 bases, and 9 bases had no gene match. The CDR3 is 16 residues long. Germline-derived CDR1 and CDR2 are KGHSH and LQKENI. The CDR3 sequence: CASSTNQGASSYEQYF. In DNA, the CDR3 is TGTGCCAGCTCAACTAATCAGGGGGCCAGCTCCTACGAGCAGTACTTC.

CDR3 nucleotides: TGCAGCGTCATAATCCCAGGGATCGGGGATCAGCCCCAGCATTTT. As protein: CSVIIPGIGDQPQHF. The chain employs TRBV29-1 and TRBJ1-5; tentatively, D is TRBD1 (5 bases). The CDR3 has 15 amino acids. CDR1 and CDR2 from the germline V gene are SQVTM and ANQGSEA. The V gene lost 6 bases and the J gene lost 5 bases, with 20 bases spanning the gap.

Here the CDR3 reads CAWTPGNSPLHF. CDR3 DNA sequence: TGTGCCTGGACCCCTGGTAATTCACCCCTCCACTTT. The rearrangement joins TRBV30 to TRBJ1-6; D is ambiguous. Germline assignment: CDR1 GTSNPN and CDR2 SVGIG (reference sequence). The CDR3 has 12 amino acids. Trimming left V 4 bases short and J 6 bases short, with 7 bases between.

This rearrangement joins TRBV25-1 to TRBJ1-1, with 7 bases that match TRBD1. The junction had 7 bases not matched to a gene; V was cut back by 7 bases and J by 2 bases. CDR1 and CDR2 from the germline V gene are MGHDK and SYGVNS. The CDR3 has 14 residues. Here the CDR3 DNA reads TGTGCCAGCATTCGGACAGGCGAAAACACTGAAGCTTTCTTT. Protein sequence: CASIRTGENTEAFF.

The chain links TRBV7-9 to TRBJ2-5; a weak D match, TRBD2 (6 bases). CDR3 length: 15 residues. Germline CDR1 and CDR2: SEHNR and FQNEAQ (reference sequence). With 5 bases removed from V and 1 base from J, the gap between germline ends came to 14 bases. In nucleotides, the CDR3 is TGTGCCAGCAGCACCCGTTCCGGGAGCCAAGAGACCCAGTACTTC. Translation gives CASSTRSGSQETQYF.

The rearrangement joins TRBV30 to TRBJ1-1; D may be TRBD1 (6 bases). The V end was cut by 1 base, the J end by 10 bases, with 16 bases between. The CDR3 totals 13 residues. Germline CDR1 and CDR2: GTSNPN and SVGIG (reference sequence). Here the CDR3 DNA reads TGTGCCTGGAGTGGAGGGCCGACAGGTGGAGCTTTCTTT. It is translated as CAWSGGPTGGAFF.